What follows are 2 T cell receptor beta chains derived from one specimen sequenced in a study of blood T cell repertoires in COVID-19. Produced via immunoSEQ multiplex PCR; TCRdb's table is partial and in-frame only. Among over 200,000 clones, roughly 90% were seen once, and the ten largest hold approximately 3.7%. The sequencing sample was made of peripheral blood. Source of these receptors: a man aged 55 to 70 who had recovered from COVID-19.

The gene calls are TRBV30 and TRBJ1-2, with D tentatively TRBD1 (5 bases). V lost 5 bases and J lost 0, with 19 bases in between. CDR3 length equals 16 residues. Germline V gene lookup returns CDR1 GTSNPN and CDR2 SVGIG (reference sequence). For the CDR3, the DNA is TGTGCCTGGTTCTCAGGGCCCCTTAGGGCTAACTATGGCTACACCTTC. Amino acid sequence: CAWFSGPLRANYGYTF.

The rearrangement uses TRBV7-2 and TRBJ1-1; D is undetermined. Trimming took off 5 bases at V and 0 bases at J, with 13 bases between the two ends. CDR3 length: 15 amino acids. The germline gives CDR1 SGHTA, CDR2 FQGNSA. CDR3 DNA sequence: TGTGCCAGCAGCCAACAACAACTAATGAACACTGAAGCTTTCTTT. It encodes CASSQQQLMNTEAFF.